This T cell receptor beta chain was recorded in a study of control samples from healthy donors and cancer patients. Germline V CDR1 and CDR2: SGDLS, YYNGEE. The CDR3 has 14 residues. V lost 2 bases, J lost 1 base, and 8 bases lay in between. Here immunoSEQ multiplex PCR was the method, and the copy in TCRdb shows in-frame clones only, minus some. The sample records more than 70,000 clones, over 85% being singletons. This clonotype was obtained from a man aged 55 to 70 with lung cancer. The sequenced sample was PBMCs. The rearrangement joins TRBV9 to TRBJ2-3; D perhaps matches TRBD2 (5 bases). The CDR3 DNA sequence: TGTGCCAGCAGCGTTAGCGATGGCACAGATACGCAGTATTTT. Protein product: CASSVSDGTDTQYF.